This TCR beta chain stems from a study of T cells after yellow fever vaccination. The CDR3 contains 14 residues. V lost 6 bases to trimming and J lost 6 bases; unmatched junction nucleotides: 6. Germline V lookup: CDR1 SGHTA, CDR2 FQGNSA. TCRdb called the 5' RACE reads again in MiXCR, with one record for every CDR3 protein. Of a few hundred thousand distinct CDR3 sequences listed, about 6.9% are singletons. The sequencing used PBMCs, collected about 49 days after the first yellow fever vaccination. This clonotype was sampled from a man aged 18 to 30 who received the YFV17D yellow fever vaccine. The chain links TRBV7-2 to TRBJ2-1; 9 bases map to TRBD2. This CDR3 reads CASRTAGGSNEQFF. Written as DNA, the CDR3 is TGTGCCAGCAGGACAGCGGGGGGTTCCAATGAGCAGTTCTTC.